The clone carrying this T cell receptor (beta chain) was found once. The sample originates from a study of blood T cells in healthy people across ages. A sample-barcoded 5' primer and a J-beta primer mix were used in a second PCR of roughly 7 to 11 cycles. Each CDR3 protein is one row after TCRdb ran MiXCR on the 5' RACE reads. The table includes about 500,000 distinct CDR3 sequences, 24% detected once. V lost 5 bases to trimming and J lost 6 bases, with 18 bases between them. CDR1 is SGHVS and CDR2 is FQNEAQ in the germline V gene. CDR3 length: 15 residues. The sample also formed part of further work on T cells of mothers and their children.

The source of this sequence is a boy younger than 18 in good health. Sequenced: blood. The chain employs TRBV7-8 and TRBJ2-3; tentatively, D is TRBD1 or TRBD2 (6 bases each). For the CDR3, the DNA is TGTGCCAGCAGCCCTAATTTCGGGGGCAGGGATACGCAGTATTTT. Translating gives CASSPNFGGRDTQYF.